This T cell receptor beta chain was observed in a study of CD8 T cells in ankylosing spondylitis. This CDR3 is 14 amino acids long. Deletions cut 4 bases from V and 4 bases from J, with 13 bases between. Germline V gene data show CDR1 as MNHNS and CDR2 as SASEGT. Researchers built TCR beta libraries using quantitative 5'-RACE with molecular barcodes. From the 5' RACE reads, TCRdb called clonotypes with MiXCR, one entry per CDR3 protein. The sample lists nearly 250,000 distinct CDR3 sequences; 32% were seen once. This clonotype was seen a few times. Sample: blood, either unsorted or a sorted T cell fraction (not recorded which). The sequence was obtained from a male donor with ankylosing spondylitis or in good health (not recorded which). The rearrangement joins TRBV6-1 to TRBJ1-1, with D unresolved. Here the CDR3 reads CASSVAQSTTEAFF. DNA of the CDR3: TGTGCCAGCAGTGTAGCCCAGAGTACCACTGAAGCTTTCTTT.